This TCR beta chain was recorded in a study of blood T cell repertoires in COVID-19. Only in-frame clones appear in the TCRdb table, and some are missing; sequencing was by immunoSEQ multiplex PCR. The profile shows 150,000 to 200,000 clones, more than 75% of them singletons. J lost 2 bases, V lost 3 bases, and 6 bases had no gene match. The CDR3 length is 15 residues. The germline V gene encodes CDR1 SGHTA and CDR2 FQGNSA. Material for sequencing was PBMCs or T cells enriched from blood (not recorded which). This clonotype was obtained from a man in his forties who had recovered from COVID-19. The chain uses TRBV7-2 and TRBJ2-7; 8 bases map to TRBD2. The CDR3 sequence is CASSLSSGGAYEQYF. CDR3 nucleotide sequence: TGTGCCAGCAGCTTGAGTTCCGGGGGGGCCTACGAGCAGTACTTC.